This T cell receptor (beta chain) is from a study of vaccination effects on CD4 cells after COVID-19. Study results and limitations: Late post-vaccination, clones induced by infection and those induced by vaccine underwent marked clonal contraction. Nearly all vaccine-induced clones in healthy recipients recognized only SARS-CoV-2.

About this clone itself: Its specificity is not known.

Expansion of antigen-specific CD4+ T cells with viral peptide pools was carried out by the ViraFEST assay before sequencing. Culture proceeded for more than 8 days, and CD4+ T cells were then isolated. Prior SARS-CoV-2 infection was absent in the vaccine recipients, as shown by negative nucleocapsid antibodies. Every well got around 2 million PBMC, which were grown with about 9.9 IU/ml IL-2 and around 10 ug/ml peptides. Germline trimming cut 4 bases from V and 10 bases from J; bases unmatched to any gene: 15. CDR3 length: 17 amino acids. Germline V lookup: CDR1 SGHNT, CDR2 YYREEE (reference sequence). Here immunoSEQ multiplex PCR was the method, and the copy in TCRdb shows in-frame clones only, minus some. The table lists fewer than 70,000 clones, about 80% of them singletons.

Material: CD4+ T cells from PBMCs cultured with SARS-CoV-2 spike peptides, obtained before COVID-19 vaccination. J is TRBJ2-1 and V is TRBV5-4, with TRBD2 matching over 12 bases. This TCR derives from a human donor who received a COVID-19 vaccine. The CDR3 loop is CASSRGLAGGLYSEQFF. The CDR3 nucleotides read TGTGCCAGCAGCCGCGGTCTAGCGGGGGGGCTTTATAGCGAGCAGTTCTTC.